These T cell receptor beta chains were read from a single sample in a study of blood T cell repertoires in COVID-19. Measured with immunoSEQ multiplex PCR; TCRdb has only the in-frame clones, and not every one. Of about 190,000 clones in the sample, around 86% were seen once. Sequencing was performed on PBMCs or T cells enriched from blood (not recorded which). The receptors were sampled from a man between 40 and 49 years old with acute COVID-19. Both conserved end residues are part of each CDR3.

>TRBV28
CAKPGEQYF
>TRBV28
CASRPGHLNTEAFF
>TRBV5-1
CASSLAQREVNEQFF
>TRBV4-2
CASSPPPGTGGREQYF
>TRBV6-5
CASTVRGDQPQHF
>TRBV28
CATQAASGTLAKNIQYF
>TRBV10-3
CAISKQGATEAFF
>TRBV15
CATSRDPDRGRETQYF
>TRBV7-2
CASSLDLRGGYTF
>TRBV19
CASSIRLAGADTQYF